This record covers a single T cell receptor (beta chain). Its antigen is as yet unknown. TCRdb reprocessed the reads with MiXCR, giving one entry per CDR3 protein. The profile shows 15,000 or so distinct CDR3 sequences, 20% to 25% of them singletons. This entry belongs to a study of liver allograft versus peripheral blood T cells. On the study more broadly: What was compared were the T cell receptor repertoires in transplanted livers and those in the peripheral blood of recipients.

Trimming cost V 0 bases and J 4 bases, with 18 bases left between them. The length of the CDR3 is 16 residues. Germline CDR1 and CDR2: DFQATT and SNEGSKA (reference sequence). Study findings and constraints: As reported, T cell receptor repertoires inside liver allografts differed from those present in peripheral blood.

This chain uses TRBV20-1 with TRBJ1-1, with a possible D match to TRBD1 (5 bases). The TCR was taken from a human patient who had a liver transplant. Some T cells may be graft donor cells. The CDR3 is CSARDPGRRGSTEAFF. Here the CDR3 DNA reads TGCAGTGCTAGAGATCCGGGGCGACGGGGCAGCACTGAAGCTTTCTTT.